This T cell receptor beta chain was observed in a study of T cell repertoires in cytomegalovirus infection. Overall study: Both CMV infection and a matching HLA type were indicated by public TCR beta signatures.

This clonotype was detected many times. Its antigen is unknown. TCRdb reanalysed the reads using MiXCR and keeps one entry per CDR3 protein. The data show a few hundred thousand distinct CDR3 sequences, about a sixth seen once. Study conclusions and caveats: Totalled public TCR beta family frequency picked out people who carried CMV plus the relevant HLA. What dominated the ex vivo response were HLA-C-restricted CMV-specific TCR beta clonotypes.

Sequenced sample: CD8+ T cells from PBMCs. The sequence derives from a human donor in good health (CMV status not recorded). Some clones in this sample may be carry-over from other donors' samples.

The CDR3 loop is CASREGLSSYNEQFF. CDR3 DNA sequence: TGTGCCAGCAGGGAAGGGCTTAGCTCCTACAATGAGCAGTTCTTC. The gene calls are TRBV7-2 and TRBJ2-1; D remains unclear. This CDR3 contains 15 residues. Between the trimmed V and J ends, which lost 6 bases and 0 bases, there was a span of 12 bases. The germline V gene has CDR1 SGHTA and CDR2 FQGNSA.